This TCR beta chain was identified during a study of healthy donors' naive CD4 and CD8 T cells. Study results and caveats: Positive CDR3 charge linked to CD4+ cells, negative to CD8+ cells. Bulk sequencing left alpha and beta chains unpaired.

The CDR3 is made up of 14 amino acids. Germline V CDR1 and CDR2: MNHEY, SMNVEV (reference sequence). V lost 5 bases and J 2 bases, leaving 13 bases between the germline ends. Starting from approximately 500 ng of total RNA, TCR libraries were made with linear amplification. Per the original methods: 4 or 5 healthy donors contributed roughly 72,000 sequenced TCR alpha transcripts. TCRdb independently ran MiXCR on the reads; one entry per CDR3 protein. These V and J calls derive from TCRdb rather than the authors' analysis. The data hold roughly 200,000 distinct CDR3 sequences, with 65% to 75% observed a single time. Notes on this clonotype: Antigen unknown.

The chain has TRBV27 and TRBJ2-7; D is unclear. This receptor was taken from a pool of human donors in good health; the sample pools cells from several healthy donors. Sequencing used naive CD4+ and CD8+ T cells sorted from blood, pooled from several donors. CDR3 DNA sequence: TGTGCCAGCAGTCCACCGATTATTCCCTACGAGCAGTACTTC. Protein: CASSPPIIPYEQYF.